This is a list of T cell receptor beta chains from one sample in a study of shared clonotypes between healthy human individuals. Assay: immunoSEQ multiplex PCR; the TCRdb copy retains only in-frame clones and omits some. Of around 2.5 million clones listed, under 95% are singletons. Sequencing was carried out using naive CD4+ T cells from PBMCs. The receptors were gathered from a man in his late teens or twenties in good health. Some clones in this sample may be carry-over from other donors' samples. Each CDR3 is given without its conserved first and last residue. D genes are given only for firm matches. Not all rows give a size; the values are once, few, many and, for expanded clones, a class.

TRBJ1-4 | TRBV7-4 | . | . | ASSLRDIEKLF
TRBJ2-2 | TRBV7-9 | . | . | ASSLNPGGELF
TRBJ1-2 | TRBV5-1 | . | . | ASSLAGSNRGYT
TRBJ1-6 | TRBV6-1 | . | . | ASSEYRPDNSPLH
TRBJ1-3 | TRBV5-1 | once | TRBD1 | ASSLGTGSPGNTIY
TRBJ2-7 | TRBV27 | . | . | ASSLSATLSSYEQY
TRBJ1-1 | TRBV28 | . | TRBD1 | ATSRDRGSSEAF
TRBJ1-1 | TRBV28 | . | . | ASTPAGKGNTEAF
TRBJ1-1 | TRBV5-4 | . | . | ASRTDQGNTEAF
TRBJ2-1 | TRBV7-2 | . | . | ASSTSSSSYNEQF
TRBJ1-5 | TRBV4-2 | . | . | ASSQGTAARGIYSNQPQH
TRBJ1-3 | TRBV5-5 | . | . | ASSDGGSGNTIY
TRBJ2-7 | TRBV2 | . | . | ASRAYEQY
TRBJ2-2 | TRBV15 | . | TRBD2 | ATSRGLRSTGELF
TRBJ2-1 | TRBV5-1 | . | TRBD1 | ASRPGQGYNEQF
TRBJ1-1 | TRBV18 | few | TRBD1 | ASSPGGSGGWDTEAF
TRBJ2-3 | TRBV18 | . | . | ASSPLLGARDTQY
TRBJ2-3 | TRBV5-1 | . | . | ASSLSANTDTQY
TRBJ2-5 | TRBV5-1 | . | TRBD2 | ASSLDLAGSQETQY
TRBJ1-5 | TRBV7-3 | . | . | ASSVGEGPQH
TRBJ1-5 | TRBV18 | few | . | ASSGGRNQPQH
TRBJ2-5 | TRBV25-1 | . | . | ASSEVDTETQY
TRBJ1-1 | TRBV4-3 | . | TRBD1 | ASSHLTGVGSPEAF
TRBJ1-1 | TRBV2 | . | TRBD1 | ASTYHLTQGAPTEAF